This passage covers 4 T cell receptor beta chains from one sample sequenced in a study of chemoradiotherapy in HPV16-positive cancers. Assay used: immunoSEQ multiplex PCR; TCRdb lists only in-frame clones, some missing. Among 6,500 to 8,500 clones listed, approximately 88% were seen once. This sample comprised blood, obtained from a patient who underwent chemoradiotherapy. The receptor set was obtained from a human donor with HPV-associated anogenital cancer.

The chain joins TRBV12-5 to TRBJ2-1; D is unclear. V lost 2 bases to trimming and J lost 14 bases, with 13 bases between them. There are 12 residues in the CDR3. CDR1 is LGHNT, CDR2 FRNRAP, per germline. DNA of the CDR3: TGTGCTAGTGGTTTGCGGGCCAATTCAAAGTTCTTC. It yields the protein CASGLRANSKFF.

The chain links TRBV7-6 to TRBJ2-5, with D perhaps matching TRBD1 (6 bases). The CDR3 is made up of 15 amino acids. Germline V gene lookup returns CDR1 SGHVS and CDR2 FNYEAQ. V lost 5 bases and J 2 bases, leaving 15 bases between the germline ends. The CDR3 is CASSPGNGQQETQYF. CDR3 coding DNA: TGTGCCAGCAGCCCAGGGAATGGACAGCAAGAGACCCAGTACTTC.

This rearrangement joins TRBV28 to TRBJ1-6, with D possibly being TRBD1 (5 bases). The CDR3 covers 13 residues. V was clipped by 8 bases and J by 7 bases, with 12 bases between them. CDR1 and CDR2 from the germline V gene are MDHEN and SYDVKM. This chain's CDR3 is CASRDAKNSPLHF. CDR3 in DNA: TGTGCCAGCCGGGACGCAAAAAATTCACCCCTCCACTTT. Filled out from reference TRBV28 and TRBJ1-6, the complete variable domain reads DVKVTQSSRYLVKRTGEKVFLECVQDMDHENMFWYRQDPGLGLRLIYFSYDVKMKEKGDIPEGYSVSREKKERFSLILESASTNQTSMYLCASRDAKNSPLHFGNGTRLTVT.

V usage is TRBV5-1 and J usage is TRBJ2-2; D gene ambiguous. V was trimmed by 0 bases and J by 2 bases, leaving 8 bases between them. Germline V CDR1 and CDR2: SGHRS, YFSETQ. This CDR3 is built from 15 residues. The CDR3 spells CASSLDYKNTGELFF. DNA of the CDR3: TGCGCCAGCAGCTTGGACTACAAAAACACCGGGGAGCTGTTTTTT.